The 7 T cell receptor beta chains below all came from one sample that was sequenced in a study of regulatory T cells in long-lasting Graves disease (dated by TCRdb to about 2021). The time point label on this specimen signifies: newly diagnosed GD, antithyroid drugs for less than 3 months. For both TCR sequencing and RNA sequencing, RNA was extracted from PBMCs in TRIzol. The library was obtained by multiplex PCR. Sequencing took place on an Illumina HiSeq 4000. iRepertoire HTBI primers and Arm-PCR amplification of CDR3 regions were used to construct TCR beta libraries. The raw public data were reprocessed by TCRdb itself: fastp quality trimming at Q25, MiXCR clonotype calling, in-frame beta chains only. Here each entry gathers all rows of one CDR3 protein and keeps the most common genes and DNA. Present in this sample are around 420,000 distinct CDR3 sequences, around 16% of which were seen just once. Together, the top ten hold over 7.5% of the sample.

These sequences were also reported in another study, on T cells in Graves' hyperthyroidism and ophthalmopathy.

This specimen was peripheral blood mononuclear cells (PBMCs), taken at new diagnosis, from a patient treated with antithyroid drugs. Receptor source: a woman aged 40 to 50 with Graves disease. Donor details come from another sample of the same person, matched by shared clones.

There are a few counts of this clonotype. The chain joins TRBV5-1 to TRBJ2-5; D ambiguous. There are 16 residues in the CDR3. The V end lost 0 bases, the J end lost 2 bases, and 14 bases lay between the germline ends. Germline CDR1 is SGHRS and CDR2 is YFSETQ. CDR3 amino acids: CASSLVGYGFQETQYF. The CDR3 nucleotides are TGCGCCAGCAGCTTGGTTGGGTATGGGTTTCAAGAGACCCAGTACTTC.

This clonotype was detected many times. This chain links TRBV7-8 with TRBJ2-5; TRBD2 agrees at 7 bases. From germline, CDR1 is SGHVS and CDR2 FQNEAQ. With V trimmed by 5 bases and J by 5 bases, 14 bases remained unmatched. The CDR3 is 16 residues long. DNA for the CDR3: TGTGCCAGCAGCCCAAGGACTAGTGTCAACCGGGAGACCCAGTACTTC. The encoded protein is CASSPRTSVNRETQYF.

The chain joins TRBV19 to TRBJ2-7; TRBD2 matches at 7 bases. This CDR3 spans 14 amino acids. Germline-derived CDR1 and CDR2 are LNHDA and SQIVND (reference sequence). V was pared by 6 bases and J by 0 bases, with 5 bases of the junction left unmatched. The CDR3 sequence: CASRLADHSYEQYF. The CDR3 bases are TGTGCCAGTAGGCTAGCGGACCACTCCTACGAGCAGTACTTC.

This clonotype was picked up many times. The chain combines TRBV4-3 with TRBJ1-6, with a possible D match to TRBD1 (5 bases). Germline V gene sequence: CDR1 LGHNA, CDR2 YSLEER. Trimming shortened V by 0 bases and J by 14 bases, and 17 bases separated the two germline ends. This CDR3 spans 15 amino acids. The CDR3 bases are TGCGCCAGCAGCCAAGATACGAGACAGTATTCGGCCCTCCACTTT. Protein: CASSQDTRQYSALHF.

On this clonotype itself: A read error may account for a junction end that differs from germline. The DNA of the CDR3 is TGTGCCAGCAGTGAAGAAACAGACCCTCGGGCTGGCCACACCTTC. Translating gives CASSEETDPRAGHTF. The V gene is TRBV6-2 or TRBV6-3, the J gene TRBJ1-2; D is ambiguous. The CDR3 runs to 15 residues. Germline values: CDR1 MNHEY, CDR2 SVGEGT.

This clonotype was seen repeatedly, ten times or more. This chain uses TRBV29-1 with TRBJ2-3; D not resolved. Germline values: CDR1 SQVTM, CDR2 ANQGSEA. The CDR3 length is 13 residues. V was clipped by 7 bases and J by 9 bases, with 20 bases between them. CDR3 loop: CSAEGPPQPTQYF. In nucleotides, the CDR3 is TGCAGCGCCGAAGGACCCCCCCAGCCAACGCAGTATTTT.

This clonotype appeared many times. The rearrangement uses TRBV6-2 or TRBV6-3 and TRBJ2-7, with a tentative D call TRBD2 (5 bases). V shed 2 bases and J shed 6 bases, with 11 bases lying between them. Germline V lookup: CDR1 MNHEY, CDR2 SVGEGT. The CDR3 is made up of 13 amino acids. The CDR3 sequence is CASSYGSAGEQYF. The CDR3 DNA is TGTGCCAGCAGTTACGGATCTGCGGGCGAGCAGTACTTC.